Shown below are 19 T cell receptor beta chains from a single sample sequenced in a study of blood T cell repertoires in COVID-19. Clones were read by immunoSEQ multiplex PCR, and TCRdb kept only the in-frame ones, dropping some. The sample shows 31,000 or so clones, 75% to 90% of them seen only once. What was sequenced was peripheral blood. The receptors come from a human donor in a cohort sampled during active COVID-19.

This clone occurred once. CDR3 in DNA: TGTGCCTCTCAGACAGGGAGCTCCTACGAGCAGTACTTC. Protein: CASQTGSSYEQYF. The chain carries TRBV2 and TRBJ2-7; 7 positions agree with TRBD1. The CDR3 is 13 residues long. The germline gives CDR1 SNHLY, CDR2 FYNNEI. Trimming took 11 bases from V and 0 from J; bases not matched to a gene: 7.

In its sample, this clone was seen a few times. The chain uses TRBV27 and TRBJ1-1; 7 bases align to TRBD1. The CDR3 runs 14 residues. CDR1 MNHEY and CDR2 SMNVEV come from the germline V gene (reference sequence). V dropped 6 bases and J dropped 1; count of bases not matched to a gene: 5. CDR3 sequence: CASRTGWGNTEAFF. CDR3 DNA: TGTGCCAGCAGGACAGGGTGGGGGAACACTGAAGCTTTCTTT.

The chain employs TRBV6-5 and TRBJ2-5, with D tentatively TRBD1 (6 bases). This CDR3 comprises 14 residues. Per germline, CDR1 MNHEY and CDR2 SVGAGI. Trimming removed 6 bases at V and 2 bases at J, with 13 bases between. The CDR3 spells CASRMTGDQETQYF. For the CDR3, the DNA is TGTGCCAGCAGGATGACAGGAGATCAAGAGACCCAGTACTTC.

The chain couples TRBV5-6 to TRBJ1-4; D call uncertain. The ends were cut back, 2 bases at V and 5 bases at J, with 13 bases in the middle. CDR1 and CDR2 (germline): SGHDT, YYEEEE. The CDR3 has 15 residues. In DNA, the CDR3 is TGTGCCAGCAGCTTAAAGCCACTGAACAATGAAAAACTGTTTTTT. Translated, it gives CASSLKPLNNEKLFF.

V is TRBV11-2 and J is TRBJ1-5, with D tentatively TRBD1 (5 bases). This CDR3 spans 13 amino acids. CDR1 SGHAT and CDR2 FQNNGV come from the germline V gene. Trimming cost V 5 bases and J 5 bases, with 10 bases left between them. CDR3 loop: CASSPGPDQPQHF. Here the CDR3 DNA reads TGTGCCAGCAGCCCAGGGCCCGATCAGCCCCAGCATTTT.

This clone has just one count. CDR3 nucleotide sequence: TGTGCCAGCTCGAGCTTCAATGAGCAGTTCTTC. Translation: CASSSFNEQFF. The chain couples TRBV18 to TRBJ2-1; D uncertain. The V end lost 6 bases, the J end lost 6 bases, and 6 bases lay between the germline ends. Germline V gene data show CDR1 as KGHSH and CDR2 as LQKENI. This CDR3 region has 11 residues.

V is TRBV6-5 and J is TRBJ2-7; 7 nucleotides agree with TRBD1. Germline V gene sequence: CDR1 MNHEY, CDR2 SVGAGI. This CDR3 region has 16 residues. The junction had 9 bases not matched to a gene; V was cut back by 4 bases and J by 0 bases. This CDR3 is CASSFRRDRASYEQYF. CDR3 nucleotides: TGTGCCAGCAGTTTTCGCCGGGACAGAGCCTCCTACGAGCAGTACTTC.

This clone appeared a single time. The chain carries TRBV28 and TRBJ2-7, with 7 bases identical to TRBD2. The junction had 8 bases not matched to a gene; V was cut back by 7 bases and J by 5 bases. The CDR3 is 13 amino acids. Germline V gives CDR1 MDHEN, CDR2 SYDVKM. CDR3 residues: CASKEAGFNEQYF. The DNA for the CDR3 is TGTGCCAGCAAAGAAGCGGGATTCAACGAGCAGTACTTC.

The rearrangement links TRBV7-3 to TRBJ2-6; no reliable D call. V lost 2 bases and J lost 0, with 5 bases in between. Per germline, CDR1 SGHTA and CDR2 FQGTGA. The CDR3 sequence is 15 residues long. CDR3 protein: CASSLESSGANVLTF. The CDR3 coding sequence is TGTGCCAGCAGCTTAGAGAGCTCTGGGGCCAACGTCCTGACTTTC.

The gene calls are TRBV7-2 and TRBJ1-4; 9 bases map to TRBD1. V trimming: 3 bases; J trimming: 8 bases; junction bases outside the gene matches: 7. Germline CDR1 is SGHTA and CDR2 is FQGNSA. The CDR3 covers 15 residues. The CDR3 DNA reads TGTGCCAGCAGCTTGGTCACTACAGGGGGCGAAAAACTGTTTTTT. Translated: CASSLVTTGGEKLFF. Full variable domain (rest looked up from reference TRBV7-2 and TRBJ1-4): GAGVSQSPSNKVTEKGKDVELRCDPISGHTALYWYRQSLGQGLEFLIYFQGNSAPDKSGLPSDRFSAERTGGSVSTLTIQRTQQEDSAVYLCASSLVTTGGEKLFFGSGTQLSVL.

V gene TRBV5-6 combines with J gene TRBJ1-5, with D uncertain. Germline V lookup: CDR1 SGHDT, CDR2 YYEEEE. V was clipped by 4 bases and J by 0 bases, with 5 bases between them. The CDR3 totals 13 residues. The CDR3 sequence is CASSRSSNQPQHF. DNA of the CDR3: TGTGCCAGCAGCCGTAGTAGCAATCAGCCCCAGCATTTT. The full variable domain, rest sourced from reference TRBV5-6 and TRBJ1-5, is DAGVTQSPTHLIKTRGQQVTLRCSPKSGHDTVSWYQQALGQGPQFIFQYYEEEERQRGNFPDRFSGHQFPNYSSELNVNALLLGDSALYLCASSRSSNQPQHFGDGTRLSIL.

The chain couples TRBV28 to TRBJ2-2; D is unresolved. Germline CDR1 MDHEN, CDR2 SYDVKM. Trimming shortened V by 5 bases and J by 4 bases, and 11 bases separated the two germline ends. CDR3 length equals 14 residues. The CDR3 loop is CASSPTPGTGELFF. CDR3 bases: TGTGCCAGCAGTCCCACACCAGGCACCGGGGAGCTGTTTTTT.

The chain recombines TRBV6-5 with TRBJ1-2, with D possibly being TRBD1 (5 bases). The CDR3 has 14 amino acids. The V end lost 5 bases, the J end lost 0 bases, and 10 bases lay between the germline ends. The germline gives CDR1 MNHEY, CDR2 SVGAGI. Written as DNA, the CDR3 is TGTGCCAGCAGTAGCCGGACATCTAACTATGGCTACACCTTC. Its protein product is CASSSRTSNYGYTF.

The chain has TRBV30 and TRBJ1-5; 8 nucleotides agree with TRBD1. This CDR3 is 15 amino acids long. The germline V gene has CDR1 GTSNPN and CDR2 SVGIG (reference sequence). The trim removed 3 bases at V and 5 bases at J, leaving 9 bases unmatched. The chain's CDR3 is CAWRRTGLGDQPQHF. CDR3 sequence (DNA): TGTGCCTGGAGGCGGACAGGGCTTGGGGATCAGCCCCAGCATTTT.

The chain uses TRBV4-1 and TRBJ2-2, with 12 bases lining up with TRBD2. Germline-derived CDR1 and CDR2 are MGHRA and YSYEKL. This CDR3 has 20 amino acids. V trimming: 1 base; J trimming: 0 bases; junction bases outside the gene matches: 9. The CDR3 protein is CASSQVGTSGGRTNTGELFF. The CDR3 DNA is TGCGCCAGCAGCCAAGTCGGAACTAGCGGGGGGCGCACGAACACCGGGGAGCTGTTTTTT.

This clone came up a few times. This chain uses TRBV7-2 with TRBJ1-5; D unclear. Trimming took off 1 base at V and 3 bases at J, with 10 bases between the two ends. Germline CDR1 reads SGHTA; CDR2 reads FQGNSA. This CDR3 has 15 amino acids. The CDR3 is CASSLVSSPNQPQHF. CDR3 DNA: TGTGCCAGCAGCTTAGTTTCCAGTCCCAATCAGCCCCAGCATTTT. Looking up the rest from reference TRBV7-2 and TRBJ1-5 gives the full variable domain: GAGVSQSPSNKVTEKGKDVELRCDPISGHTALYWYRQSLGQGLEFLIYFQGNSAPDKSGLPSDRFSAERTGGSVSTLTIQRTQQEDSAVYLCASSLVSSPNQPQHFGDGTRLSIL.

This chain links TRBV27 with TRBJ2-7, with TRBD1 as a possible D gene (6 bases). V was pared by 3 bases and J by 6 bases, with 15 bases between. Germline loops: CDR1 MNHEY, CDR2 SMNVEV (reference sequence). There are 14 residues in the CDR3. The CDR3 reads CASSFQGPRGEQYF. The CDR3 DNA follows: TGTGCCAGCAGTTTCCAAGGTCCCAGGGGCGAGCAGTACTTC.

This clone was detected only a few times. This chain joins TRBV11-1 and TRBJ2-2; D may be TRBD2 (5 bases). Germline V gene sequence: CDR1 SGHAT, CDR2 FQDESV (reference sequence). V lost 3 bases and J lost 2, with 7 bases in between. The CDR3 extends over 14 amino acids. The CDR3 region has the DNA TGTGCCAGCAGCTTGAGCGGAAACACCGGGGAGCTGTTTTTT. It codes for CASSLSGNTGELFF.

The chain combines TRBV6-5 with TRBJ2-7; 7 nucleotides align to TRBD2. The CDR3 covers 16 residues. Losses at the gene ends were 4 bases for V and 4 bases for J; bases not matched to a gene: 13. Germline CDR1 reads MNHEY; CDR2 reads SVGAGI. The CDR3 nucleotides read TGTGCCAGCAGTTCCACTAGCGCACAATACCTTTACGAGCAGTACTTC. This gives the protein CASSSTSAQYLYEQYF.